The 5 T cell receptor beta chains reported below all come from one sample, sequenced in a study of blood T cell repertoires in COVID-19. TCRdb's copy holds only in-frame clones and misses some; the assay was immunoSEQ multiplex PCR. Here the sample spans roughly 200,000 clones, about 80% being singletons. Sequenced material: peripheral blood. These receptors all come from a man in his forties or fifties with active or convalescent COVID-19.

The chain couples TRBV7-9 to TRBJ1-1; 7 bases map to TRBD1. CDR1 SEHNR and CDR2 FQNEAQ come from the germline V gene (reference sequence). The V and J ends lost 5 bases and 1 base, in that order; junction bases with no gene match: 4. The CDR3 loop spans 14 amino acids. The CDR3 sequence: CASSRDSPNTEAFF. CDR3 DNA: TGTGCCAGCAGCCGGGACAGTCCGAACACTGAAGCTTTCTTT. Variable domain in full (rest from reference TRBV7-9 and TRBJ1-1): DTGVSQNPRHKITKRGQNVTFRCDPISEHNRLYWYRQTLGQGPEFLTYFQNEAQLEKSRLLSDRFSAERPKGSFSTLEIQRTEQGDSAMYLCASSRDSPNTEAFFGQGTRLTVV.

The chain has TRBV28 and TRBJ1-3; 9 bases fit TRBD1. V lost 6 bases, J lost 5 bases, and 5 bases stayed unmatched. Germline-derived CDR1 and CDR2 are MDHEN and SYDVKM. The CDR3 runs to 14 residues. The CDR3: CASSPDRGRNTIYF. As DNA, the CDR3 is TGTGCCAGCAGCCCGGACAGGGGTAGAAACACCATATATTTT.

The gene calls are TRBV30 and TRBJ2-5; D possibly corresponds to TRBD2 (7 bases). CDR1 GTSNPN and CDR2 SVGIG come from the germline V gene (reference sequence). Between the trimmed V and J ends, which lost 0 bases and 4 bases, there was a span of 15 bases. The CDR3 is made up of 15 amino acids. As DNA, the CDR3 is TGTGCCTGGAGTGTAGGGGGGGGCCTTCCAGAGACCCAGTACTTC. It encodes CAWSVGGGLPETQYF.

The V gene is TRBV7-2, the J gene TRBJ2-5; 11 bases align to TRBD2. Trimming removed 1 base from V and 2 bases from J; junction bases left unmatched: 6. CDR1 and CDR2 from the germline V gene are SGHTA and FQGNSA. The CDR3 length is 17 residues. The CDR3 spells CASSLVGLAGAQETQYF. CDR3 DNA: TGTGCCAGCAGCTTAGTCGGACTAGCGGGTGCACAAGAGACCCAGTACTTC.

As concerns this clone: One junction end does not reproduce the germline sequence, and a read error may be involved. V is TRBV2 and J is TRBJ2-2, with TRBD2 identical over 13 bases. The CDR3 loop spans 18 amino acids. Germline V gene lookup returns CDR1 SNHLY and CDR2 FYNNEI. CDR3 DNA sequence: TGTGCCAGCACCCAGGAGGGACTAGCGGGATCCCCCACCCGGGAGCTGTTTTTT. Translation: CASTQEGLAGSPTRELFF. Filled out from reference TRBV2 and TRBJ2-2, the complete variable domain reads EPEVTQTPSHQVTQMGQEVILRCVPISNHLYFYWYRQILGQKVEFLVSFYNNEISEKSEIFDDQFSVERPDGSNFTLKIRSTKLEDSAMYFCASTQEGLAGSPTRELFFGEGSRLTVL.